This T cell receptor (beta chain) appears in the sequencing data of a study of blood T cells in healthy people across ages. As concerns this clonotype: Its antigen remains unknown.

General study findings and limits: TCR beta diversity correlated strongly with naive T cell percentage. Long-lived donors carried more naive CD4+ cells and greater diversity than aged donors.

Using a J-beta primer mix together with a sample-barcoded 5' primer, a second PCR was run for about 7 to 12 cycles. TCRdb independently ran MiXCR on the 5' RACE reads; one entry per CDR3 protein. This sample has nearly 800,000 distinct CDR3 sequences, with just under 25% found just once. Around 10 milliliters of peripheral blood were drawn from each donor. This CDR3 spans 14 amino acids. Trimming at V came to 0 bases and at J to 7 bases, leaving 6 bases not matched to a gene. Germline CDR1 and CDR2: LGHDT and YNNKEL (reference sequence). This sample was also put to use in a study of T cells of mothers and their children.

This clonotype was sampled from a boy younger than 18 in good health. The V call is TRBV3-1, the J call TRBJ2-7; 7 bases fit TRBD1. The source material was blood. The CDR3 region has the DNA TGTGCCAGCAGCCAAGATCCGACAGGGAAAGAGCAGTACTTC. Translating it yields CASSQDPTGKEQYF.